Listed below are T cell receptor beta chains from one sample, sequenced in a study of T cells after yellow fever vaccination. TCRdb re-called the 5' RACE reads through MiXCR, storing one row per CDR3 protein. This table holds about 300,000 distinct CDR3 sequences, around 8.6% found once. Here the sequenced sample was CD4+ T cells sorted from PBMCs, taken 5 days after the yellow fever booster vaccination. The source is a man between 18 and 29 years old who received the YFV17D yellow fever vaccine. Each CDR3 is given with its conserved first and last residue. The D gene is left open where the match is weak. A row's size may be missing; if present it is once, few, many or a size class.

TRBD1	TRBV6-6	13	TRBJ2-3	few	CASRSQGADTQYF	TGTGCCAGCAGGTCACAGGGGGCGGATACGCAGTATTTT
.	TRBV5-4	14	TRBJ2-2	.	CASSYMGNTGELFF	TGTGCCAGCAGCTACATGGGGAACACCGGGGAGCTGTTTTTT
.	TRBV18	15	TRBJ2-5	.	CASSPFDSHQETQYF	TGTGCCAGCTCTCCCTTCGACAGCCACCAAGAGACCCAGTACTTC
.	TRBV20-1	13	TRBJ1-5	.	CSARRQDNQPQHF	TGCAGTGCTAGAAGACAGGATAATCAGCCCCAGCATTTT
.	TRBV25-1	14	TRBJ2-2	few	CASCPGQLPGELFF	TGTGCCAGCTGCCCCGGACAGTTGCCCGGGGAGCTGTTTTTT
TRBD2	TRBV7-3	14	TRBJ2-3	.	CASSSGGAMNTQYF	TGTGCCAGCAGCTCGGGAGGGGCAATGAATACGCAGTATTTT
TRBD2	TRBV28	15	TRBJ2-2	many	CASSFLAGRTGELFF	TGTGCCAGCAGTTTTCTAGCGGGGCGCACCGGGGAGCTGTTTTTT
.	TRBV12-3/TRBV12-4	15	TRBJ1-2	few	CASSPLDSPNYGYTF	TGTGCCAGCAGCCCACTGGACAGTCCCAACTATGGCTACACCTTC
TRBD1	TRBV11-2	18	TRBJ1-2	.	CASSLGWTGGSQNYGYTF	TGTGCCAGCAGCTTAGGTTGGACAGGCGGATCTCAGAACTATGGCTACACCTTC
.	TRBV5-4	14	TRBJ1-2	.	CASRMGDRNYGYTF	TGTGCCAGCAGAATGGGGGACCGTAACTATGGCTACACCTTC
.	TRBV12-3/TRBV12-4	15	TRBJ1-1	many	CASSPQPTGNTEAFF	TGTGCCAGCAGTCCGCAACCGACAGGGAACACTGAAGCTTTCTTT
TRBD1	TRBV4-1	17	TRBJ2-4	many	CASSQGPAGGDKNIQYF	TGCGCCAGCAGCCAAGGGCCCGCAGGGGGAGACAAAAACATTCAGTACTTC
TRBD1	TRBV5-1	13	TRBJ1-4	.	CASSFQGAEKLFF	TGCGCCAGCAGCTTCCAGGGGGCGGAAAAACTGTTTTTT
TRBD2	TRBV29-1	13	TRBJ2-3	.	CSGSGGAKDTQYF	TGCAGCGGGAGCGGGGGGGCCAAGGATACGCAGTATTTT
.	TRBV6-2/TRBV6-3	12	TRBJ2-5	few	CASSPITETQYF	TGTGCCAGCAGCCCCATTACCGAGACCCAGTACTTC
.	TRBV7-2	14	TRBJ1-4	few	CASSPRTANEKLFF	TGTGCCAGCAGTCCAAGGACGGCTAATGAAAAACTGTTTTTT
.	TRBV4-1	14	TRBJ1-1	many	CASSLRGLNTEAFF	TGCGCCAGCAGCCTACGGGGTTTGAATACTGAAGCTTTCTTT
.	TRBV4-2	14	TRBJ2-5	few	CASSQWSSGGTQYF	TGTGCCAGCAGCCAATGGTCCTCCGGTGGGACCCAGTACTTC
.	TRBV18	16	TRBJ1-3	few	CASSPDNGGRGNTIYF	TGTGCCAGCTCACCGGATAACGGCGGCCGGGGAAACACCATATATTTT
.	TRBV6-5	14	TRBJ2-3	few	CASSSRYSTDTQYF	TGTGCCAGCAGTAGCAGATATAGCACAGATACGCAGTATTTT
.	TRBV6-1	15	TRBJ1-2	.	CASSREGDPTYGYTF	TGTGCCAGCAGTAGAGAGGGAGACCCTACCTATGGCTACACCTTC
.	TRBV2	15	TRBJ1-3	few	CASSEWYGAGNTIYF	TGTGCCAGCAGTGAGTGGTACGGGGCTGGAAACACCATATATTTT
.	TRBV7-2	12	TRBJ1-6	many	CASSFLGSPLHF	TGTGCCAGCAGCTTTTTGGGCTCACCCCTCCACTTT
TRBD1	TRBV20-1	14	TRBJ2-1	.	CSARDRTGYNEQFF	TGCAGTGCTAGAGACCGGACAGGGTACAATGAGCAGTTCTTC
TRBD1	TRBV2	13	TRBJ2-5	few	CASSAGGEETQYF	TGTGCCAGCAGTGCAGGGGGCGAAGAGACCCAGTACTTC
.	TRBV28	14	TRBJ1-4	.	CASSFGLFNEKLFF	TGTGCCAGCAGTTTCGGACTGTTTAATGAAAAACTGTTTTTT
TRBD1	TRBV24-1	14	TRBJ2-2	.	CATSATGRTGELFF	TGTGCCACCAGTGCGACAGGGCGTACCGGGGAGCTGTTTTTT
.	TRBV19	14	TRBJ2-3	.	CASRKIAGTDTQYF	TGTGCCAGTAGGAAAATAGCGGGCACAGATACGCAGTATTTT
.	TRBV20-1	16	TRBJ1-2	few	CSARDSSGQWNYGYTF	TGCAGTGCTAGAGATTCCAGCGGACAGTGGAACTATGGCTACACCTTC
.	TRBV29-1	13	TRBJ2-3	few	CSGGTKYTDTQYF	TGCAGCGGCGGGACAAAGTACACAGATACGCAGTATTTT
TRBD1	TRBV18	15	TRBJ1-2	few	CASSPPGQGPEGYTF	TGTGCCAGCTCACCACCGGGACAGGGTCCGGAAGGCTACACCTTC
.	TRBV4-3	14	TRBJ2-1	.	CASSQSVGQKEQFF	TGCGCCAGCAGCCAATCGGTCGGTCAGAAGGAGCAGTTCTTC